A single T cell receptor beta chain is shown here with its context. These data are taken from a study of early T cells in non-severe SARS-CoV-2 infection. Individual cDNA molecules each received unique molecular identifiers attached to them. MiXCR was run by TCRdb on the 5' RACE reads, yielding one entry per CDR3 protein. The sample carries roughly 54,000 distinct CDR3 sequences, over 10% recorded once. The germline V gene encodes CDR1 LNHDA and CDR2 SQIVND (reference sequence). Trimming removed 7 bases from V and 0 bases from J, with 12 bases in between. The CDR3 consists of 14 residues. This rearrangement joins TRBV19 to TRBJ1-2; D remains unclear. The specimen was whole blood. The clonotype comes from an adult who was a healthcare worker with PCR-confirmed SARS-CoV-2 infection or an uninfected control (not recorded which). CDR3 sequence (DNA): TGTGCCAGTAAGAGAGATATGACTAACTATGGCTACACCTTC. As protein: CASKRDMTNYGYTF.